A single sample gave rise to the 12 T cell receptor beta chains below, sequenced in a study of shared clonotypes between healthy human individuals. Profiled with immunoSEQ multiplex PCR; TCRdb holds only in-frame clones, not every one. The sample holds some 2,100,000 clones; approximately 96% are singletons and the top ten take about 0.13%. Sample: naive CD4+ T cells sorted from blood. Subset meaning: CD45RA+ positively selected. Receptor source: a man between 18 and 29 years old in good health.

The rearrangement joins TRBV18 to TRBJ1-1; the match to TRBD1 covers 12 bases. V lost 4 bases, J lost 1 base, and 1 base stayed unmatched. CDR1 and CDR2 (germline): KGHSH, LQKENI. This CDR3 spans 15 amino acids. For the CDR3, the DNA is TGTGCCAGCTCACAGGGACAGGGGGCGAACACTGAAGCTTTCTTT. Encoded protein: CASSQGQGANTEAFF.

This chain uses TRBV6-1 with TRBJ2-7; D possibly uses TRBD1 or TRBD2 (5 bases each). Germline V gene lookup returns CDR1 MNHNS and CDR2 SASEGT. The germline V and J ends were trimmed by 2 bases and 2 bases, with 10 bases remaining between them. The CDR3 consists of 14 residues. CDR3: CASSEYGGPYEQYF. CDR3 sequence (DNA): TGTGCCAGCAGTGAATATGGGGGTCCCTACGAGCAGTACTTC.

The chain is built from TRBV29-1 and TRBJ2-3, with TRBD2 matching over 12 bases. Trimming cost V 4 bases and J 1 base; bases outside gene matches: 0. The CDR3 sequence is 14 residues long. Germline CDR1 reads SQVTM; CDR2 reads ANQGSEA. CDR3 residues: CSVGLAGGTDTQYF. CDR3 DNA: TGCAGCGTTGGACTAGCGGGGGGCACAGATACGCAGTATTTT.

CDR3: CASSSSAAGTGETQYF. The CDR3 region has the DNA TGTGCCAGCAGCTCATCCGCGGCCGGGACAGGAGAGACCCAGTACTTC. The chain carries TRBV7-2 and TRBJ2-5; TRBD1 agrees at 8 bases. CDR1 and CDR2 from the germline V gene are SGHTA and FQGNSA. The trim removed 4 bases at V and 4 bases at J, leaving 11 bases unmatched. This CDR3 comprises 16 residues.

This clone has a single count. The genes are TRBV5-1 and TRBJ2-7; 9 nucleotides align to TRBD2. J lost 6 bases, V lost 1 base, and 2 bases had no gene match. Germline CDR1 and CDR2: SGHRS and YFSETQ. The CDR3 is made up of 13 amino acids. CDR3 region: CASSLMGLAEQYF. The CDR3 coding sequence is TGCGCCAGCAGCTTGATGGGACTAGCCGAGCAGTACTTC. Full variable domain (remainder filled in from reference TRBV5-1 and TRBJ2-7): KAGVTQTPRYLIKTRGQQVTLSCSPISGHRSVSWYQQTPGQGLQFLFEYFSETQRNKGNFPGRFSGRQFSNSRSEMNVSTLELGDSALYLCASSLMGLAEQYFGPGTRLTVT.

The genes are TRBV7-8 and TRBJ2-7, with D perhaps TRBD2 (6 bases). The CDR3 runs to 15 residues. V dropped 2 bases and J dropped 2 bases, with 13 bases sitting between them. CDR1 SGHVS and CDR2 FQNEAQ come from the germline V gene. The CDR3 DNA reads TGTGCCAGCAGCTTATTGAGTAGCGGTACCTACGAGCAGTACTTC. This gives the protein CASSLLSSGTYEQYF.

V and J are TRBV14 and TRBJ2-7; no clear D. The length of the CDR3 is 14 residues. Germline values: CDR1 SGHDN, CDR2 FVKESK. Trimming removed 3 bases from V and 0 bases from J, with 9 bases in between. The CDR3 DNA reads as TGTGCCAGCAGCCATGGCTATAGCTCCTACGAGCAGTACTTC. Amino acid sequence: CASSHGYSSYEQYF.

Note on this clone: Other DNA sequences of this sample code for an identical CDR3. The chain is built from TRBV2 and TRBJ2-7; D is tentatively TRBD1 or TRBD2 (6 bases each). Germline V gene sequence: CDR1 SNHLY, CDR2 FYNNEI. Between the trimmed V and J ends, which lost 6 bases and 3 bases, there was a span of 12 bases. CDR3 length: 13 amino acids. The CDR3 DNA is TGTGCCAGCAGGGGGGCGGGGCTCTACGAGCAGTACTTC. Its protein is CASRGAGLYEQYF.

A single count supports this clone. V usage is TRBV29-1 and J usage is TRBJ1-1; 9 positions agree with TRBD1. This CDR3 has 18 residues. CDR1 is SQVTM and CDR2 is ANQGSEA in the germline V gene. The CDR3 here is CLPGTGKHVGDGWTEAFF. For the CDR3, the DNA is TGCTTGCCCGGGACAGGGAAACACGTTGGGGACGGATGGACTGAAGCTTTCTTT.

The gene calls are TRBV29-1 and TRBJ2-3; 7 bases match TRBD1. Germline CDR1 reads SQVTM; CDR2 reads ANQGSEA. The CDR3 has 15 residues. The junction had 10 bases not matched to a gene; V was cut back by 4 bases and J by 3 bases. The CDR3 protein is CSVVQGEWGTDTQYF. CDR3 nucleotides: TGCAGCGTTGTCCAGGGGGAATGGGGGACAGATACGCAGTATTTT.

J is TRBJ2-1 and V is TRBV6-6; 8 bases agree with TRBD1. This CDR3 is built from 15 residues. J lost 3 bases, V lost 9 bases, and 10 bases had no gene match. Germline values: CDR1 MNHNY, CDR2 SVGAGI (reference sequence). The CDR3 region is CASTPGTGRYNEQFF. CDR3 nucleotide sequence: TGTGCCAGTACACCTGGGACAGGCCGCTACAATGAGCAGTTCTTC.

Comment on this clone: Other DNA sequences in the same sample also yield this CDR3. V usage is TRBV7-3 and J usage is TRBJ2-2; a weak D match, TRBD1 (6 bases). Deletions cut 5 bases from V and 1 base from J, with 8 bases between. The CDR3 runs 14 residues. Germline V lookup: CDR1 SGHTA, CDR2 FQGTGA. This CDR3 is CASSLGQNTGELFF. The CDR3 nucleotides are TGTGCCAGCAGCCTGGGACAGAACACCGGGGAGCTGTTTTTT. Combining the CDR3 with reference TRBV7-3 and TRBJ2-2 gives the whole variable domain GAGVSQTPSNKVTEKGKYVELRCDPISGHTALYWYRQSLGQGPEFLIYFQGTGAADDSGLPNDRFFAVRPEGSVSTLKIQRTERGDSAVYLCASSLGQNTGELFFGEGSRLTVL.